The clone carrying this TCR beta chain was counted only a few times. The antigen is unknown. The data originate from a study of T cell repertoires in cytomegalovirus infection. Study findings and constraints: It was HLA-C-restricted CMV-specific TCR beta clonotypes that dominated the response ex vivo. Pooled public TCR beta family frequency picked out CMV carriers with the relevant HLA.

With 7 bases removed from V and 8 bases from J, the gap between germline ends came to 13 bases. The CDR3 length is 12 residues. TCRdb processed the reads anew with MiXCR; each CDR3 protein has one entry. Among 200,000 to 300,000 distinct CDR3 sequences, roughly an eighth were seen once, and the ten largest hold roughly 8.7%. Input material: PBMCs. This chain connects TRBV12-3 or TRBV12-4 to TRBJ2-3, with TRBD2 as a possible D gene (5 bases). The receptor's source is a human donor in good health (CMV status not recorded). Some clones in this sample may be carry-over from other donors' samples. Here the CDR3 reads CASNLGVGTQYF. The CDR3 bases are TGTGCCAGCAACCTGGGAGTAGGTACGCAGTATTTT.